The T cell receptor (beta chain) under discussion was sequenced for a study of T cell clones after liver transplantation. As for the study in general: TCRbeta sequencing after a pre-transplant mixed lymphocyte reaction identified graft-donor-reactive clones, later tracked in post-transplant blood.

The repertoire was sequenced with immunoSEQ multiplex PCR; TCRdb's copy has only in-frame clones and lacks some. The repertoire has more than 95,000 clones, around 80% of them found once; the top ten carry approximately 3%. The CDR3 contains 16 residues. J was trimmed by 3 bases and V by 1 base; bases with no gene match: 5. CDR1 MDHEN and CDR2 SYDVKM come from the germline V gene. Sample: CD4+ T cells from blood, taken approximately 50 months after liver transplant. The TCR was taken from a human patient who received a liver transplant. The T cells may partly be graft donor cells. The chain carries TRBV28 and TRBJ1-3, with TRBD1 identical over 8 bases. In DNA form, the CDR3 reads TGTGCCAGCAGTTTATCCCAGGGGGCAAGTGGAAACACCATATATTTT. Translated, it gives CASSLSQGASGNTIYF.